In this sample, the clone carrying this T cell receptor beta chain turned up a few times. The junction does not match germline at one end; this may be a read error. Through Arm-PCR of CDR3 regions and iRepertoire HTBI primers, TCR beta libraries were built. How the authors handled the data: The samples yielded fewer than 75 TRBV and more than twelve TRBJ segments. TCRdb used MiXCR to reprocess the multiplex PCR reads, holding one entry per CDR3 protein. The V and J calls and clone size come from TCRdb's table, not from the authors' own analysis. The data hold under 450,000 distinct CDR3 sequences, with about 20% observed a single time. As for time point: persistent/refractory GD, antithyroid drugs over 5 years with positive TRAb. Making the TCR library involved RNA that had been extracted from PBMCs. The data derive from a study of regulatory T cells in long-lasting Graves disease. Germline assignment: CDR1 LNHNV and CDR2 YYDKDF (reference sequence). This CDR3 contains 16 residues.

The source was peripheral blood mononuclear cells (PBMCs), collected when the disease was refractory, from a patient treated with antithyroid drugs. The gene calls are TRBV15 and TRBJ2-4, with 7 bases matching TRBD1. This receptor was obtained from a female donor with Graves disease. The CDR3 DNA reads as TGTGCCACCAGCAGATTCCAGGGGGATGCCAAAACCATTCAGTACTTC. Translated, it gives CATSRFQGDAKTIQYF.